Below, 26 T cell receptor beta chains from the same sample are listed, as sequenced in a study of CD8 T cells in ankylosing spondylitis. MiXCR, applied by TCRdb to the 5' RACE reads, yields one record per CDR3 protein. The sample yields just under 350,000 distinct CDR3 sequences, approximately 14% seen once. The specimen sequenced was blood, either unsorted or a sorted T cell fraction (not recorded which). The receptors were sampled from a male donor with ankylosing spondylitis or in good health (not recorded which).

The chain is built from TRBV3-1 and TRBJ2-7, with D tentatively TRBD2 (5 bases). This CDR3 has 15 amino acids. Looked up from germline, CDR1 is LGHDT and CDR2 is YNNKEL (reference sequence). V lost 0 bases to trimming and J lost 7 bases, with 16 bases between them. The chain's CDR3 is CASSQDGPGPGEQYF. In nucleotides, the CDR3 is TGTGCCAGCAGCCAAGATGGTCCGGGCCCGGGGGAGCAGTACTTC.

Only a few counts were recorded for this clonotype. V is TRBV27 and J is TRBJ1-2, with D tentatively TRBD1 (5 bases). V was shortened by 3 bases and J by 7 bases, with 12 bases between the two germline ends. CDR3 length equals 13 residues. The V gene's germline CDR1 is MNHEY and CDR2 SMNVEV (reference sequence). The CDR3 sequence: CASSFSDGGGYTF. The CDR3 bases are TGTGCCAGCAGTTTTTCCGACGGGGGTGGCTACACCTTC.

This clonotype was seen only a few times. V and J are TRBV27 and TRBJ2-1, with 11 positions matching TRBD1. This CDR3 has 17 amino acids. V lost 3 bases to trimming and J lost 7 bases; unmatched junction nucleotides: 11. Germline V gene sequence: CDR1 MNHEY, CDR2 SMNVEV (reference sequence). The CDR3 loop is CASSFYIGQGARNEQFF. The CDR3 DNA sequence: TGTGCCAGCAGTTTTTACATCGGACAGGGGGCAAGGAATGAGCAGTTCTTC.

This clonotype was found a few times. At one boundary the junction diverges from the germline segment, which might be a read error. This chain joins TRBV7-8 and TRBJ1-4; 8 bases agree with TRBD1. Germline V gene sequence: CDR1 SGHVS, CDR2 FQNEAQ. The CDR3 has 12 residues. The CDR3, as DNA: TGTGCCAGCAGCTTAGTAGGACAGGGAAGAATTTTT. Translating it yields CASSLVGQGRIF.

Written as DNA, the CDR3 is TGCAGTGCTCATACTAGCGGGAGGTACAATGAGCAGTTCTTC. Protein sequence: CSAHTSGRYNEQFF. The chain recombines TRBV20-1 with TRBJ2-1, with 12 bases matching TRBD2. The CDR3 is made up of 14 amino acids. Germline-derived CDR1 and CDR2 are DFQATT and SNEGSKA (reference sequence). V lost 5 bases and J lost 4; bases outside the gene matches: 3.

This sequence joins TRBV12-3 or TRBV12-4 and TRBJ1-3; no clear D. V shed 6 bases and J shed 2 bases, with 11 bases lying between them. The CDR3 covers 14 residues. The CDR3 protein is CASSSRRTGNTIYF. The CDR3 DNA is TGTGCCAGCAGCTCTCGGAGGACTGGAAACACCATATATTTT.

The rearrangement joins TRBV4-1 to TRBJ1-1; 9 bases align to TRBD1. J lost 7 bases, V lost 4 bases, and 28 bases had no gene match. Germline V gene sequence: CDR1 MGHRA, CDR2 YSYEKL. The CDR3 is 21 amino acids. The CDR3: CASSRAWTGELHSLPAIEAFF. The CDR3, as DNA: TGCGCCAGCAGCCGAGCCTGGACAGGGGAGCTGCATAGTCTCCCGGCCATTGAAGCTTTCTTT.

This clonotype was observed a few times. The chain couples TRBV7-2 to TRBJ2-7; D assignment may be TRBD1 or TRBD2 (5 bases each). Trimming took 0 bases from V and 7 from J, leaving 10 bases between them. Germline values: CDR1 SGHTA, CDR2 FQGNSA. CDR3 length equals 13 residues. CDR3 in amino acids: CASSLALGVEQYF. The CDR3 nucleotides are TGTGCCAGCAGCTTAGCGCTGGGGGTGGAGCAGTACTTC.

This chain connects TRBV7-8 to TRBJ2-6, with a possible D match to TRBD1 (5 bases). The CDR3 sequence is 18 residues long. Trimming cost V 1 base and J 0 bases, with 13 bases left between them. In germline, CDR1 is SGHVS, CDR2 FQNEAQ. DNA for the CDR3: TGTGCCAGCAGCTTAGACAGGCTCTCCGGCTCTGGGGCCAACGTCCTGACTTTC. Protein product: CASSLDRLSGSGANVLTF.

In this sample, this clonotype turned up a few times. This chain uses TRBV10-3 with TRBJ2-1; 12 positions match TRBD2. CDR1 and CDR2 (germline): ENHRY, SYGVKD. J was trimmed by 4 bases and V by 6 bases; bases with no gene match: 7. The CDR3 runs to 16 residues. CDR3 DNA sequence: TGTGCCATCAGCGGGCTAGCGGGAGGGCATTACAATGAGCAGTTCTTC. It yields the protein CAISGLAGGHYNEQFF.

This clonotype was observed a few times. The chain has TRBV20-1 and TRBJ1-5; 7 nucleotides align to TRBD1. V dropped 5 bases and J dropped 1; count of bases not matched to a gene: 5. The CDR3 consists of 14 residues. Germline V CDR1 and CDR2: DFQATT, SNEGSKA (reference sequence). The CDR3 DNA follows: TGCAGTGCTTTGACAGGGTTAAGCAATCAGCCCCAGCATTTT. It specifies CSALTGLSNQPQHF.

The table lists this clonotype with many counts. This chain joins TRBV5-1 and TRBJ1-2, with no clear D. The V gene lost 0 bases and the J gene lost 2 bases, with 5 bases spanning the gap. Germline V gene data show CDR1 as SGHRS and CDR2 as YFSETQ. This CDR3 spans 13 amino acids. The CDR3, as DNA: TGCGCCAGCAGCTTGGACGGAAACTATGGCTACACCTTC. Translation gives CASSLDGNYGYTF.

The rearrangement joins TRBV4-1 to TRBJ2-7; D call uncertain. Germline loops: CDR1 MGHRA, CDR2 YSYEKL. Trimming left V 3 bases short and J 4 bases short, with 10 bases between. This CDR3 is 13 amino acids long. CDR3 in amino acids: CASSQELRYEQYF. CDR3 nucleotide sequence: TGCGCCAGCAGCCAGGAGCTTAGATACGAGCAGTACTTC.

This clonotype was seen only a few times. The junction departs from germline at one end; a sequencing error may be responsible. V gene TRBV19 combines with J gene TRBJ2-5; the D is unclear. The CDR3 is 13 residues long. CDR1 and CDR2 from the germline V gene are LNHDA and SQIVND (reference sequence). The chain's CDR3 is CASSIPYQETQYF. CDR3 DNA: TGTGCCAGTAGTATCCCGTACCAGGAGACCCAGTACTTC.

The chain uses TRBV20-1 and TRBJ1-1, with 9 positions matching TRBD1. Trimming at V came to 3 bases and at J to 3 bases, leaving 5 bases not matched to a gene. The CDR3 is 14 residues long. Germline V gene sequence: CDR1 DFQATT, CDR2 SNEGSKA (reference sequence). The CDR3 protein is CSARERTGDTEAFF. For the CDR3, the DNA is TGCAGTGCTAGGGAAAGGACAGGGGACACTGAAGCTTTCTTT.

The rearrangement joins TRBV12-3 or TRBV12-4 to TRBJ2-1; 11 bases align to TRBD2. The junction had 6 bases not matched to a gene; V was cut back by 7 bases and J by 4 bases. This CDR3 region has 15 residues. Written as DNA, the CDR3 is TGTGCCAGCACCGCAACTAGCGGGGGTTACAATGAGCAGTTCTTC. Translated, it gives CASTATSGGYNEQFF.

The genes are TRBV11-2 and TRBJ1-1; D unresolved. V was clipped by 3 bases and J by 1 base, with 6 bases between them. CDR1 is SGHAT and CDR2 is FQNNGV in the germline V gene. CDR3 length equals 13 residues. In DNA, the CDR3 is TGTGCCAGCAGCTTCGCTCCGAACACTGAAGCTTTCTTT. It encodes CASSFAPNTEAFF.

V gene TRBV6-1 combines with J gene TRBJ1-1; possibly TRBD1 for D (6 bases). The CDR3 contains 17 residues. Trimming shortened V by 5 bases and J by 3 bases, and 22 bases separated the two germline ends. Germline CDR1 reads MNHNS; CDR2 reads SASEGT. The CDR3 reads CASSTPGGAVRDTEAFF. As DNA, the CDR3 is TGTGCCAGCAGTACCCCCGGGGGGGCGGTTCGGGACACTGAAGCTTTCTTT.

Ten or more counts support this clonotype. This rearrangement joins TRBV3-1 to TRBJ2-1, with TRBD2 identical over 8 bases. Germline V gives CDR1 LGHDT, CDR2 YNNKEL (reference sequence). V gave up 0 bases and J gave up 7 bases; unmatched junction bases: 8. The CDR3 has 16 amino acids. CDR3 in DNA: TGTGCCAGCAGCCAAGATAGAAGCGGGAGACAAAATGAGCAGTTCTTC. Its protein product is CASSQDRSGRQNEQFF.

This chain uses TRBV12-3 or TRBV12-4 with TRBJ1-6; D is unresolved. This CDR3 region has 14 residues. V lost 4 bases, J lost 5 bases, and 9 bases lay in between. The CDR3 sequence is CASSSGWDNSPLHF. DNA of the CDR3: TGTGCCAGCAGTTCCGGGTGGGATAATTCACCCCTCCACTTT.

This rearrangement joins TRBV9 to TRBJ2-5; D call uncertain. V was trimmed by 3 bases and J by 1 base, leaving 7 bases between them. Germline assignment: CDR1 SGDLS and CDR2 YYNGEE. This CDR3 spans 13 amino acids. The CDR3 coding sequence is TGTGCCAGCAGCGCCCCTGTCCAAGAGACCCAGTACTTC. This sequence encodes CASSAPVQETQYF.

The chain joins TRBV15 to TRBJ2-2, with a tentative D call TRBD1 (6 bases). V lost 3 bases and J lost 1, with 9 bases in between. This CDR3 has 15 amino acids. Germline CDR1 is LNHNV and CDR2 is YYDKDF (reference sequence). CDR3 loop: CATSSGQMNTGELFF. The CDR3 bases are TGTGCCACCAGCAGTGGACAGATGAACACCGGGGAGCTGTTTTTT. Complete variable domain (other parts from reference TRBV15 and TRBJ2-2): DAMVIQNPRYQVTQFGKPVTLSCSQTLNHNVMYWYQQKSSQAPKLLFHYYDKDFNNEADTPDNFQSRRPNTSFCFLDIRSPGLGDTAMYLCATSSGQMNTGELFFGEGSRLTVL.

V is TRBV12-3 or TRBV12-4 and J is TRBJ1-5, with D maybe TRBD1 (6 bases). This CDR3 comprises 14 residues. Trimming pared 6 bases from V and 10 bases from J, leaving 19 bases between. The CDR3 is CASSRQGPSTPQHF. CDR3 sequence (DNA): TGTGCCAGCAGCCGGCAGGGGCCCTCGACCCCCCAGCATTTT.

This chain's CDR3 is CASSDSASRAYGYTF. The CDR3 region has the DNA TGTGCCAGCAGTGACTCGGCCTCCAGGGCCTATGGCTACACCTTC. The V gene is TRBV6-4, the J gene TRBJ1-2; D possibly corresponds to TRBD1 (5 bases). V lost 0 bases to trimming and J lost 4 bases, with 12 bases between them. The CDR3 runs 15 residues. Germline V gene lookup returns CDR1 MRHNA and CDR2 SNTAGT.

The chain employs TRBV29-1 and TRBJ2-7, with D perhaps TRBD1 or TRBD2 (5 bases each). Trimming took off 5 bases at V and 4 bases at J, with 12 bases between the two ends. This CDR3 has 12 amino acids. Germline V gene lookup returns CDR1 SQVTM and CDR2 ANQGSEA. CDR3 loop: CSVIEGWYEQYF. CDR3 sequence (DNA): TGCAGCGTTATTGAGGGGTGGTACGAGCAGTACTTC.

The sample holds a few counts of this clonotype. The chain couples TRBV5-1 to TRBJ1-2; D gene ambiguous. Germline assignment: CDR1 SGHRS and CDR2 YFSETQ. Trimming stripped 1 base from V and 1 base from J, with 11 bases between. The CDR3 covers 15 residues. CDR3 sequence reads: CASSLQSRDNYGYTF. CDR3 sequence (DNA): TGCGCCAGCAGCTTGCAATCCCGGGATAACTATGGCTACACCTTC.